The following is a T cell receptor (beta chain) sequence with its context. Its target is unknown. For a library built for alpha chains, this beta chain is a stray read; little rests on its size. V shed 3 bases and J shed 8 bases, with 14 bases lying between them. Per germline, CDR1 DFQATT and CDR2 SNEGSKA (reference sequence). The CDR3 runs 13 residues. This sample stems from a study of glioma-infiltrating T cells. Amplification of TCR alpha and beta CDR3 regions from RNA used iRepertoire nested multiplex PCR. Tissue mRNA or PBMC total RNA, about 85-400 ng, went into one-step reverse transcription and amplification. A single record per CDR3 protein comes from TCRdb applying MiXCR to the multiplex PCR reads. The sample has about 3,900 distinct CDR3 sequences; roughly 90% are singletons. Whole-study findings and limits: Non-neoplastic patients had below-expected tissue-blood divergence, while all gliomas exceeded expectation. Very few CDR3 sequences were shared between tissue and blood.

The sequence derives from a human donor with low-grade glioma or glioblastoma, undergoing nonglioma brain surgery, or in good health (not recorded which). The sequenced material came from glioma tissue, nonneoplastic brain tissue, or PBMCs (not recorded which). The V gene is TRBV20-1, the J gene TRBJ2-1, with D tentatively TRBD2 (5 bases). The CDR3 nucleotides read TGCAGTGCTAGGGTTACTAGTGGCCATGAGCAGTTCTTC. It specifies CSARVTSGHEQFF.